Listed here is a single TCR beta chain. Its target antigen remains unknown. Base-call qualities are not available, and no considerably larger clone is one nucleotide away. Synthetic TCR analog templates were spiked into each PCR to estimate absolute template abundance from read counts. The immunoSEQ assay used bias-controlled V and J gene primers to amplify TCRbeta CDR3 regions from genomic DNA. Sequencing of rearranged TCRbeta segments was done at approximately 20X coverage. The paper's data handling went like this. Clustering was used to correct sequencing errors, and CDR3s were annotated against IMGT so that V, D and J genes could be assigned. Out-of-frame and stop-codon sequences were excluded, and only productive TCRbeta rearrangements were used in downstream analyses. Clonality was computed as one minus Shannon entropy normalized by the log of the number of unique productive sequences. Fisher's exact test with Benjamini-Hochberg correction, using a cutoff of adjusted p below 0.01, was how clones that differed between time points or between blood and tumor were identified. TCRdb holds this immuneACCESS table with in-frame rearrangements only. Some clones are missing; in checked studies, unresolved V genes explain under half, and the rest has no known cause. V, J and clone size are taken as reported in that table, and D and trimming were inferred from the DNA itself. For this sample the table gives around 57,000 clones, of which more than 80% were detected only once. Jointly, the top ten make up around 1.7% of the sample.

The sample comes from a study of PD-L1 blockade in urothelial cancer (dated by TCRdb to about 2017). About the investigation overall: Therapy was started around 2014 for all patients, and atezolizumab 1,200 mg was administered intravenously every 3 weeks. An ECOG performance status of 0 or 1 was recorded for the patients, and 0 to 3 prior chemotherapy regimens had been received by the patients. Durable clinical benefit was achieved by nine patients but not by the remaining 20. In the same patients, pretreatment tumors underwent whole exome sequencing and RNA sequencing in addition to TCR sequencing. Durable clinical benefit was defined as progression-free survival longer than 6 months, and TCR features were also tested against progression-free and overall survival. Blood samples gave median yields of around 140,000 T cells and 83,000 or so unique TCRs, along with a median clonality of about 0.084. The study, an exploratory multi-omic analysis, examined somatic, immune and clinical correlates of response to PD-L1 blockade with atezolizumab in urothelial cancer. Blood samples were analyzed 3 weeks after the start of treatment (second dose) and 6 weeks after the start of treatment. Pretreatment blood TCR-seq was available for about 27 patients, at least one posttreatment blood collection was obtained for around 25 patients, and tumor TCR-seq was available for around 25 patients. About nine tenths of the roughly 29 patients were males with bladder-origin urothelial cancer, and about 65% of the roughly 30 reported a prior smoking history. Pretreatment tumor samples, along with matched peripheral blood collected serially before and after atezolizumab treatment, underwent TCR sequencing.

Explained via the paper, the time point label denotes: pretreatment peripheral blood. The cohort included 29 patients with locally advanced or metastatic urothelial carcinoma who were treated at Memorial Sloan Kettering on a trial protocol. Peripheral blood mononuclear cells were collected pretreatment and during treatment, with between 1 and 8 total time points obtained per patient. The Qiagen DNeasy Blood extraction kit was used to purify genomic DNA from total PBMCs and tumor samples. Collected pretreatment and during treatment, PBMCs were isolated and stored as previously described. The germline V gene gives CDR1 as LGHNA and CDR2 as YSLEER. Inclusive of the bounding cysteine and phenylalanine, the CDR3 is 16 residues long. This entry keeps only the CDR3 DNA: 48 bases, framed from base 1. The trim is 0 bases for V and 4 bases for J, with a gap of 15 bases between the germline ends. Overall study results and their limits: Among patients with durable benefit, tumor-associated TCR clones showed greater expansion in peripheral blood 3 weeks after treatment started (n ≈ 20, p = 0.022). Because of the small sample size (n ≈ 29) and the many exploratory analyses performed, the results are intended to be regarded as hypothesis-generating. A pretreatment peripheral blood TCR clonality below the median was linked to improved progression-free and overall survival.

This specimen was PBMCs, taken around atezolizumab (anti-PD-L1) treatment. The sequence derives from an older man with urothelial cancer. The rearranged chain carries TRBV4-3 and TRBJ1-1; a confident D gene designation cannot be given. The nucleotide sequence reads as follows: TGCGCCAGCAGCCAAGATCGAACGCAGGTTACCACTGAAGCTTTCTTT. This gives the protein CASSQDRTQVTTEAFF.